The 4 T cell receptor beta chains below come from one sample, sequenced in a study of T cell responses to AZD1222 COVID-19 vaccine. TCRdb's copy holds only in-frame clones and misses some; the assay was immunoSEQ multiplex PCR. The sample has some 250,000 clones; around 93% are singletons. The sample here was peripheral blood, taken 28 days after the second AZD1222 dose. Receptors originate from an adult who received the AZD1222 COVID-19 vaccine.

The rearrangement joins TRBV5-1 to TRBJ2-1, with TRBD2 identical over 9 bases. In germline, CDR1 is SGHRS, CDR2 YFSETQ. This CDR3 has 14 residues. V lost 4 bases and J lost 9; bases outside the gene matches: 8. CDR3 region: CASSVTSGGGEQFF. CDR3 DNA: TGCGCCAGCAGCGTGACTAGCGGAGGAGGTGAGCAGTTCTTC.

The chain is built from TRBV11-2 and TRBJ2-7, with D uncertain. Germline CDR1 SGHAT, CDR2 FQNNGV. Between the trimmed V and J ends, which lost 5 bases and 2 bases, there was a span of 4 bases. CDR3 size: 11 residues. In nucleotides, the CDR3 is TGTGCCAGCAGCCCGGCCTACGAGCAGTACTTC. Its translation: CASSPAYEQYF.

This sequence joins TRBV10-3 and TRBJ1-2; tentatively, D is TRBD1 (6 bases). Germline V gene data show CDR1 as ENHRY and CDR2 as SYGVKD. There are 15 residues in the CDR3. V gave up 0 bases and J gave up 3 bases, with 11 bases separating them. The CDR3 bases are TGTGCCATCAGTGAGTCTGGACAGACCTACTATGGCTACACCTTC. Amino acids: CAISESGQTYYGYTF.

This clone came up a few times. The chain carries TRBV9 and TRBJ2-1; 7 bases line up with TRBD2. Germline CDR1 reads SGDLS; CDR2 reads YYNGEE. The CDR3 is 12 residues long. After removal of 4 bases from V and 10 bases from J, the junction contained 5 bases not matched to a gene. CDR3 nucleotide sequence: TGTGCCAGCAGCCGCGGGGGACCCGAGCAGTTCTTC. Encoded protein: CASSRGGPEQFF.